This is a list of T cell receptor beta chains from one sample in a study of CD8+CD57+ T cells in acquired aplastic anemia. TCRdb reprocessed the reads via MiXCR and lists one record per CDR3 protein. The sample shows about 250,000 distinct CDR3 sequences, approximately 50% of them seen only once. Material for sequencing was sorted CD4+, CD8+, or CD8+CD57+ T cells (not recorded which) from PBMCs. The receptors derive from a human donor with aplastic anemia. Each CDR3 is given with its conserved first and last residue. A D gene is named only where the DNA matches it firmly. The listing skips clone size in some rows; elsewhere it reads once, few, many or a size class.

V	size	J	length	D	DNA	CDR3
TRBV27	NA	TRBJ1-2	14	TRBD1	TGTGCCAGCAGTTTATCAGGGGGCCACGGTGGCTACACCTTC	CASSLSGGHGGYTF
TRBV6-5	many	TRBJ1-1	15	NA	TGTGCCAGCAGTTTGGGACCAATGGGGAACACTGAAGCTTTCTTT	CASSLGPMGNTEAFF
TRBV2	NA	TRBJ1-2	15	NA	TGTGCCAGCAGTGAAGGACGGCAGGCGCTAAAGGGCTACACCTTC	CASSEGRQALKGYTF
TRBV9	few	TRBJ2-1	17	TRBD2	TGTGCCAGCAGCCTCGAATTTACTAGCGGGGGGTACAATGAGCAGTTCTTC	CASSLEFTSGGYNEQFF
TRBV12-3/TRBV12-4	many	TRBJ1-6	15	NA	TGTGCCAGCAGTCCCTCGGGCCCCTATAATTCACCCCTCCACTTT	CASSPSGPYNSPLHF
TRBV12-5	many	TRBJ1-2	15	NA	TGTGCTAGTGGTTTGGAAGAGGACGGGAACTATGGCTACACCTTC	CASGLEEDGNYGYTF
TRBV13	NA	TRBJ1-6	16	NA	TGTGCCAGCAGCTTCCGCACAAGGACAGACAGTTCACCCCTCCACTTT	CASSFRTRTDSSPLHF
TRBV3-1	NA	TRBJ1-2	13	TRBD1	TGTGCCAGCAGCAAGGGGACAGGGACTGGCTACACCTTC	CASSKGTGTGYTF
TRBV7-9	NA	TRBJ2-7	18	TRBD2	TGCGCCAGCAGCCAACACCCGGGACTAGCGGGAGGCTCCCACGAGCAGTACTTC	CASSQHPGLAGGSHEQYF
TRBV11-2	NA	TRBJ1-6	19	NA	TGTGCCAGCAGCCCGGCGGGGCGGGGCCAGAGCTCCTATAATTCACCCCTCCACTTT	CASSPAGRGQSSYNSPLHF
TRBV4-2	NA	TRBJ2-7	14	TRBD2	TGTGCCAGCTCACCACCGGGGGGGAGCAACGAGCAGTACTTC	CASSPPGGSNEQYF
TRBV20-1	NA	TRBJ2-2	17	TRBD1	TGCAGTGCTAGTCCCTACCCCGGGACAGGGGACACCGGGGAGCTGTTTTTT	CSASPYPGTGDTGELFF
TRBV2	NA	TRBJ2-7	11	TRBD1	TGTGTAAACAGGGGCCCCTACGAGCAGTACTTC	CVNRGPYEQYF
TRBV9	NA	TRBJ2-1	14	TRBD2	TGTGCCATCACGGGACTAGTTTCCTACAATGAGCAGTTCTTC	CAITGLVSYNEQFF
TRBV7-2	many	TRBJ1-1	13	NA	TGTGCCAGCAGCTTAGTTCGCGGGCCTGAAGCTTTCTTT	CASSLVRGPEAFF
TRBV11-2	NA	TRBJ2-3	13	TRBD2	TGTGCCAGCAGCACGACTAGCACGGATACGCAGTATTTT	CASSTTSTDTQYF
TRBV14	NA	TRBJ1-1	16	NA	TGTGCCAGCAGCCAAGATGGGCGGACGAGGAACACTGAAGCTTTCTTT	CASSQDGRTRNTEAFF
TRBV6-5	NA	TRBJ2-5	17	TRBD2	TGTGCCAGCAGGGCTTGGGGTAGCGGGGTGGGTCAAGAGACCCAGTACTTC	CASRAWGSGVGQETQYF
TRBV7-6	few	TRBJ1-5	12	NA	TGTGCCAGCAGTTTGGGTGGGGAGACCCAGCATTTT	CASSLGGETQHF
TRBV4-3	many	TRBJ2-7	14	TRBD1	TGCGCCAGCACCCCCGGGACAGGATCCTACGAGCAGTACTTC	CASTPGTGSYEQYF
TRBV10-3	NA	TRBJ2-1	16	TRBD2	TGTGCCATCAGTGAAGGGACTAGCGGGGGTTACAATGAGCAGTTCTTC	CAISEGTSGGYNEQFF
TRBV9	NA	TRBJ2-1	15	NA	TGTGCCAGCAGCGTTGGACGAGGCCCGTATAATGAGCAGTTCTTC	CASSVGRGPYNEQFF
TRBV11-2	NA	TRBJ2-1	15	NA	TGTGCCAGCAGCTTGGGACCTTCGGGAAACAATGAGCAGTTCTTC	CASSLGPSGNNEQFF
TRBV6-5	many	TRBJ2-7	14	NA	TGTGCCAGCAGTTACTCGGGGGGAAGGGACGAGCAGTACTTC	CASSYSGGRDEQYF